This T cell receptor (beta chain) was sequenced for a study of shared clonotypes between healthy human individuals. Details on this clone: What it binds is not known.

Germline-derived CDR1 and CDR2 are SGHDT and YYEEEE. The CDR3 contains 16 residues. Trimming at V came to 4 bases and at J to 0 bases, leaving 10 bases not matched to a gene. A deep-level run was used for the assay. Profiling relied on immunoSEQ multiplex PCR, and the TCRdb table lists in-frame clones only, not all of them. The data show millions of clones, over 85% seen once. Selected positively for CCR7 and CD45RO-negative, naive CD8 cells excluded terminally differentiated effector memory CD45RA+ cells. Points from the study as a whole: It was the non-shared clonotypes that had lower generation probabilities than clonotypes shared by all four donors. With a handful of donors compared, approximately 5% of naive CD4 clonotypes were shared.

V and J are TRBV5-6 and TRBJ2-7; 7 bases fit TRBD2. Material: naive CD8+ T cells sorted from blood. The origin of this receptor is a young man in good health. In DNA, the CDR3 is TGTGCCAGCAGCGCTGGGGGGAGGGAGAGCTCCTACGAGCAGTACTTC. Translating gives CASSAGGRESSYEQYF. The full variable domain, completed using reference TRBV5-6 and TRBJ2-7, is DAGVTQSPTHLIKTRGQQVTLRCSPKSGHDTVSWYQQALGQGPQFIFQYYEEEERQRGNFPDRFSGHQFPNYSSELNVNALLLGDSALYLCASSAGGRESSYEQYFGPGTRLTVT.